The sequence of this T cell receptor (beta chain) was determined in a study of immune heterogeneity within non-small cell lung tumors. Whole-study results and caveats: Each patient's tumor sites shared recurring identical dominant CDR3 beta clonotypes, and individual sites also carried their own high-frequency clones.

The template for each sample was roughly 600 ng of genomic DNA, which had been extracted from bulk tumor tissue. Collection of several biopsies per primary tumor, spaced far apart, took place during surgery. With untreated, newly diagnosed non-small cell lung cancer, the patients went on to undergo curative surgery. In regard to this clonotype: Its specificity is unknown.

It was with 32 V and 13 J primers that multiplex PCR amplified TCR beta CDR3. TCRdb itself ran the multiplex PCR reads through MiXCR, one entry per CDR3 protein. The top ten clones hold approximately 22% of a sample with 4,000 to 5,000 distinct CDR3 sequences, about 30% of them seen once. CDR1 and CDR2 from the germline V gene are SGHVS and FQNEAQ. There are 16 residues in the CDR3. The trim removed 4 bases at V and 2 bases at J, leaving 6 bases unmatched. The chain combines TRBV7-8 with TRBJ2-2, with 8 positions matching TRBD1. Source material: lung tumor tissue. The receptor was isolated from a woman aged 50 to 60 with non-small cell lung cancer. DNA of the CDR3: TGTGCCAGCAGCTCGTTAGGACAGGGAAACACCGGGGAGCTGTTTTTT. Amino acids: CASSSLGQGNTGELFF.